This TCR beta chain was identified during a study of control samples from healthy donors and cancer patients. The CDR3 totals 14 residues. Germline V CDR1 and CDR2: LNHDA, SQIVND (reference sequence). The V segment lost 7 bases and the J segment 2 bases; nucleotides outside the gene matches: 7. Clones were sequenced by immunoSEQ multiplex PCR, and TCRdb holds only the in-frame ones, with some missing. The sample lists under 30,000 clones; roughly 78% were seen once. The material sequenced was PBMCs. This clonotype was sampled from a man aged 60 to 69 with head and neck cancer. The chain has TRBV19 and TRBJ1-2; 7 nucleotides match TRBD1. For the CDR3, the DNA is TGTGCCAGTAAGGAGGGGGCGCCGAACTATGGCTACACCTTC. Protein: CASKEGAPNYGYTF.